These T cell receptor beta chains were read from a single sample in a study of control samples from healthy donors and cancer patients. Libraries were prepared by immunoSEQ multiplex PCR; TCRdb keeps only in-frame clonotypes and omits some of them. The sample lists around 150,000 clones; 89% were seen once. Sequencing was performed on blood. The receptors come from a man aged 30 to 45 in good health. The CDR3 runs from the conserved cysteine through the conserved F or W. The order of the fields is D gene, V gene, J gene, clone size, CDR3 protein, CDR3 DNA. D genes are given only for firm matches. Only some rows state a clone size, as once, few, many or a class for expanded clones.

>.|TRBV5-4|TRBJ2-1|.
CASSLDSYNEQFF
TGTGCCAGCAGCTTGGACAGTTACAATGAGCAGTTCTTC
>TRBD1|TRBV7-6|TRBJ2-7|.
CASSSRGQGYEQYF
TGTGCCAGCAGCTCCCGGGGACAGGGCTACGAGCAGTACTTC
>.|TRBV29-1|TRBJ1-1|.
CSVDNRVAEAFF
TGCAGCGTTGATAACAGGGTCGCTGAAGCTTTCTTT
>.|TRBV15|TRBJ1-5|.
CATSREADSNQPQHF
TGTGCCACCAGCAGAGAAGCCGACAGCAATCAGCCCCAGCATTTT
>.|TRBV4-1|TRBJ2-7|.
CASSQDPDTGPYEQYF
TGCGCCAGCAGCCAAGACCCTGACACGGGCCCCTACGAGCAGTACTTC
>.|TRBV5-4|TRBJ1-1|.
CASLAALNTEAFF
TGTGCCAGCCTCGCGGCATTGAACACTGAAGCTTTCTTT
>.|TRBV6-6|TRBJ1-3|.
CASRVKEGTIYF
TGTGCCAGCAGGGTCAAGGAAGGCACCATATATTTT
>.|TRBV12-3/TRBV12-4|TRBJ2-5|.
CASSPLGETQYF
TGTGCCAGCAGTCCCCTGGGAGAGACCCAGTACTTC
>.|TRBV7-8|TRBJ1-1|.
CASTLVQGNTEAFF
TGTGCCAGCACCCTCGTACAGGGGAACACTGAAGCTTTCTTT
>TRBD1|TRBV28|TRBJ2-4|.
CASSPGQRKNIQYF
TGTGCCAGCAGCCCGGGACAGAGGAAAAACATTCAGTACTTC
>TRBD1|TRBV6-4|TRBJ2-1|.
CASSETGEYNEQFF
TGTGCCAGCAGTGAAACAGGGGAGTACAATGAGCAGTTCTTC
>TRBD1|TRBV9|TRBJ1-3|.
CASSVEGTAISNTIYF
TGTGCCAGCAGCGTAGAAGGGACAGCCATTTCTAACACCATATATTTT
>TRBD1|TRBV7-7|TRBJ2-3|.
CASSLDRGGDTQYF
TGTGCTAGCAGCTTAGACAGGGGGGGAGATACGCAGTATTTT
>TRBD2|TRBV9|TRBJ2-1|.
CASSVRLAGANNEQFF
TGTGCCAGCAGCGTACGGCTAGCGGGGGCCAACAATGAGCAGTTCTTC
>TRBD2|TRBV7-2|TRBJ2-5|.
CASSPGGSGGSGETQYF
TGTGCCAGCAGCCCTGGGGGTAGCGGGGGGTCGGGAGAGACCCAGTACTTC
>TRBD2|TRBV5-4|TRBJ2-1|.
CASSLGLAGAANEQFF
TGTGCCAGCAGCTTGGGCCTAGCGGGAGCGGCGAATGAGCAGTTCTTC
>.|TRBV21-1|TRBJ2-7|.
CASRSGGPFF
TGTGCCAGCCGGTCGGGAGGGCCTTTCTTC
>TRBD1|TRBV11-1|TRBJ1-2|.
CASSLERTGDGYTF
TGTGCCAGCAGCTTAGAGAGGACAGGGGATGGCTACACCTTC
>.|TRBV7-9|TRBJ2-7|.
CASRSDSYLRYEQYF
TGTGCCAGCAGATCGGACAGTTATTTACGCTACGAGCAGTACTTC
>.|TRBV9|TRBJ2-2|once
CASSVGGNTGELFF
TGTGCCAGCAGCGTAGGGGGGAACACCGGGGAGCTGTTTTTT
>TRBD1|TRBV4-3|TRBJ1-1|.
CASSLGQGLNTEAFF
TGCGCCAGCAGCCTAGGACAGGGATTGAACACTGAAGCTTTCTTT
>TRBD1|TRBV3-1/TRBV3-2|TRBJ2-7|.
CASSQEWDRVYEQYF
TGTGCCAGCAGCCAAGAATGGGACAGGGTGTACGAGCAGTACTTC
>TRBD1|TRBV29-1|TRBJ1-2|.
CSVPAGGLGYGYTF
TGCAGCGTTCCCGCAGGGGGCCTAGGCTATGGCTACACCTTC
>TRBD2|TRBV7-2|TRBJ2-1|.
CASSLVVAGHNEQFF
TGTGCCAGCAGCTTAGTGGTAGCGGGCCACAATGAGCAGTTCTTC
>.|TRBV3-1/TRBV3-2|TRBJ2-7|.
CASPQYSYEQYF
TGTGCCAGCCCCCAGTACTCCTACGAGCAGTACTTC
>.|TRBV24-1|TRBJ1-3|.
CATSEASPSSGNTIYF
TGTGCCACCTCTGAGGCCAGTCCTTCTTCTGGAAACACCATATATTTT
>.|TRBV7-6|TRBJ2-7|.
CASSTGGTAYEQYF
TGTGCCAGCAGCACAGGAGGGACAGCCTACGAGCAGTACTTC
>.|TRBV6-5|TRBJ1-6|.
CASSRQYSYNSPLHF
TGTGCCAGCAGCCGACAGTACTCCTATAATTCACCCCTCCACTTT
>.|TRBV6-5|TRBJ2-1|.
CASRFDRPNEQFF
TGTGCCAGCAGATTCGACAGGCCCAATGAGCAGTTCTTC
>TRBD2|TRBV6-6|TRBJ2-7|once
CASSSTSGDSYEQYF
TGTGCCAGCAGTTCGACTAGCGGCGATTCCTACGAGCAGTACTTC
>TRBD1|TRBV19|TRBJ2-7|.
CASTPTGSYEQYF
TGTGCCAGTACCCCGACAGGGAGCTACGAGCAGTACTTC
>TRBD1|TRBV10-2|TRBJ1-6|.
CASSDSGTGTYNSPLHF
TGCGCCAGCAGTGACTCCGGGACAGGGACCTATAATTCACCCCTCCACTTT
>.|TRBV19|TRBJ1-5|.
CASSILDSNQPQHF
TGTGCCAGTAGTATCCTAGATAGCAATCAGCCCCAGCATTTT
>.|TRBV9|TRBJ2-3|.
CASSVTRDPGYDTQYF
TGTGCCAGCAGCGTGACGAGGGACCCCGGATATGATACGCAGTATTTT
>.|TRBV30|TRBJ2-7|.
CASPFQAGAHGYEQYF
TGTGCCAGCCCCTTCCAGGCAGGAGCCCATGGCTACGAGCAGTACTTC
>.|TRBV5-4|TRBJ2-1|.
CASSPRLGGTNEQFF
TGTGCCAGCAGCCCCCGGCTGGGGGGAACGAATGAGCAGTTCTTC
>.|TRBV3-1/TRBV3-2|TRBJ2-5|.
CASSQVVGDQETQYF
TGTGCCAGCAGCCAAGTCGTGGGAGATCAAGAGACCCAGTACTTC
>.|TRBV7-9|TRBJ2-5|.
CASSLGWGGETQYF
TGTGCCAGCAGCTTAGGTTGGGGAGGAGAGACCCAGTACTTC
>.|TRBV12-3/TRBV12-4|TRBJ1-2|.
CASSLGPYGYTF
TGTGCCAGCAGTTTGGGTCCCTATGGCTACACCTTC
>TRBD1|TRBV2|TRBJ2-1|.
CASSGTGGNEQFF
TGTGCCAGCAGCGGGACAGGGGGCAATGAGCAGTTCTTC
>TRBD1|TRBV7-9|TRBJ2-1|.
CASSPRQGGSNEQFF
TGTGCCAGCAGCCCCCGACAGGGGGGGTCCAATGAGCAGTTCTTC
>TRBD2|TRBV4-3|TRBJ2-1|.
CASSQDLMGRGDNEQFF
TGCGCCAGCAGCCAAGATCTTATGGGACGGGGGGACAATGAGCAGTTCTTC